The clone carrying this T cell receptor beta chain was seen more than once but under ten times. The antigen is undetermined. Time point given: newly diagnosed GD, antithyroid drugs for less than 3 months. Construction of the TCR library relied on RNA isolated from PBMCs. Germline CDR1 MNHEY, CDR2 SMNVEV (reference sequence). The CDR3 is 15 amino acids. V shed 6 bases, J shed 2 bases, and the junction held 9 bases outside the gene matches. This sample is drawn from a study of regulatory T cells in long-lasting Graves disease. The study's findings and limits: Patients with persistent disease showed a bias toward TRBV28, TRBJ1-2 and TRBJ2-5.

HTBI primers from iRepertoire and Arm-PCR of CDR3 regions yielded the TCR beta libraries. TCRdb processed the multiplex PCR reads anew with MiXCR; each CDR3 protein has one entry. The data show approximately 560,000 distinct CDR3 sequences, around 15% seen once. The sample was also linked to a second study, of T cells in Graves' hyperthyroidism and ophthalmopathy. That work contributes: The TCR CDR3 first-round RT-PCR relied on the HTBI primer set. In the blood, most expanded thyroid clonotypes above 0.001 appeared as well.

The source was peripheral blood mononuclear cells (PBMCs), collected at new diagnosis, from a patient treated with antithyroid drugs. This chain links TRBV27 with TRBJ2-7, with TRBD2 matching over 8 bases. This clonotype originated in a man in his late teens or twenties with Graves disease. CDR3 sequence: CASRPRGSGTYEQYF. CDR3 coding DNA: TGTGCCAGCAGACCCCGTGGTAGCGGGACCTACGAGCAGTACTTC.